This T cell receptor (beta chain) was retrieved from a study of identical twins. Study-level findings and limits: Where beta out-of-frame sequences were concerned, excess twin sharing was weaker.

TCRdb independently ran MiXCR on the 5' RACE reads; one entry per CDR3 protein. The table includes 450,000 or so distinct CDR3 sequences, 12% to 15% detected once. The length of the CDR3 is 15 residues. Per the germline V gene, CDR1 is SGHDN and CDR2 is FVKESK. V lost 3 bases, J lost 4 bases, and 8 bases stayed unmatched. This clonotype has ten or more counts. Its antigen is not known. The same specimen was also included in a second study, on yellow fever vaccine responses in identical twins.

The sequencing sample was made of CD4+ T cells sorted from blood. The chain is built from TRBV14 and TRBJ1-1; TRBD1 matches at 7 bases. The source of this sequence is a woman aged 18 to 35 in good health. CDR3 coding DNA: TGTGCCAGCAGCCAGTTCCTCGACAGGGCCACTGAAGCTTTCTTT. Translation gives CASSQFLDRATEAFF.